A single sample gave rise to the 9 T cell receptor beta chains below, sequenced in a study of beta chain features in type 1 diabetes. Study results and caveats: Across all four CD4+ subsets, people with type 1 diabetes showed modestly shorter TCRB CDR3s.

cDNA synthesis used the whole RNA isolate, giving expressed TCRB sequences. TCRdb keeps only in-frame clones here, not all; method: immunoSEQ multiplex PCR. The sample consists of approximately 150,000 clones, about 13% of them appearing once. These TCRs' antigens remain unknown. Sequenced material: central memory CD4+ T cells from blood. Every receptor here comes from a man between 18 and 29 years old with type 1 diabetes.

This clone has just a few counts. The rearrangement links TRBV7-2 to TRBJ2-7; 8 bases agree with TRBD1. CDR3 length: 15 amino acids. Germline CDR1 is SGHTA and CDR2 is FQGNSA. The junction had 3 bases not matched to a gene; V was cut back by 1 base and J by 1 base. CDR3 sequence: CASSLVGQESYEQYF. CDR3 coding DNA: TGTGCCAGCAGCTTAGTGGGACAGGAATCCTACGAGCAGTACTTC.

V is TRBV19 and J is TRBJ1-2, with TRBD1 as a possible D gene (5 bases). V was clipped by 3 bases and J by 6 bases, with 11 bases between them. The germline V gene encodes CDR1 LNHDA and CDR2 SQIVND (reference sequence). The length of the CDR3 is 13 residues. The CDR3 spells CASSIAGNDGYTF. CDR3 coding DNA: TGTGCCAGTAGTATCGCAGGGAACGATGGCTACACCTTC.

This clone appeared a few times. The chain uses TRBV23-1 and TRBJ2-3; maybe TRBD1 (5 bases). TRBV23-1 is known as an ORF, though its function is uncertain. V shed 9 bases and J shed 1 base, with 11 bases lying between them. This CDR3 spans 13 amino acids. CDR3 protein: CASLTGGTDTQYF. The DNA for the CDR3 is TGCGCCAGTCTAACAGGAGGCACAGATACGCAGTATTTT.

The gene calls are TRBV10-3 and TRBJ2-5; D possibly corresponds to TRBD1 (6 bases). V was trimmed by 3 bases and J by 4 bases, leaving 12 bases between them. The CDR3 has 14 amino acids. Germline CDR1 and CDR2: ENHRY and SYGVKD. CDR3 bases: TGTGCCATCAGTGACAGGGGTGCGGGAGAGACCCAGTACTTC. Its protein is CAISDRGAGETQYF.

This clone has a handful of counts. Other DNA variants within this sample encode the same CDR3. The rearrangement links TRBV19 to TRBJ1-1; no clear D gene. V was trimmed by 2 bases and J by 6 bases, leaving 10 bases between them. The V gene's germline CDR1 is LNHDA and CDR2 SQIVND (reference sequence). The CDR3 is 13 residues long. This CDR3 reads CASSIREYAEAFF. DNA of the CDR3: TGTGCCAGTAGTATACGGGAGTACGCTGAAGCTTTCTTT.

This clone was observed a handful of times. The chain recombines TRBV28 with TRBJ2-7, with D unclear. Per germline, CDR1 MDHEN and CDR2 SYDVKM. V was pared by 6 bases and J by 1 base, with 13 bases between. This CDR3 comprises 14 residues. The CDR3 region is CASRVPSESYEQYF. CDR3 nucleotide sequence: TGTGCCAGCAGAGTGCCCTCGGAATCCTACGAGCAGTACTTC.

This clone has only a few counts. This chain uses TRBV11-2 with TRBJ2-3; D is unclear. CDR1 is SGHAT, CDR2 FQNNGV, per germline. Trimming pared 2 bases from V and 6 bases from J, leaving 12 bases between. The CDR3 contains 14 residues. The CDR3 nucleotides read TGTGCCAGCAGCTTAACCCGCGGAGTGGATACGCAGTATTTT. It specifies CASSLTRGVDTQYF.

The V call is TRBV28, the J call TRBJ1-5; TRBD1 agrees at 8 bases. Germline V CDR1 and CDR2: MDHEN, SYDVKM. The J segment lost 7 bases and the V segment lost 5 bases, leaving 4 bases of the junction unmatched. The CDR3 consists of 13 residues. The CDR3 loop is CASSRQGRQPQHF. The CDR3 DNA reads TGTGCCAGCAGTCGACAGGGGAGGCAGCCCCAGCATTTT.

The gene calls are TRBV6-5 and TRBJ1-1; 8 bases agree with TRBD1. This CDR3 contains 15 residues. V trimming: 4 bases; J trimming: 0 bases; junction bases outside the gene matches: 4. Germline assignment: CDR1 MNHEY and CDR2 SVGAGI. CDR3 loop: CASSLATGVNTEAFF. The CDR3 nucleotides are TGTGCCAGCAGTTTAGCGACAGGGGTGAACACTGAAGCTTTCTTT.